These 9 T cell receptor beta chains were all obtained from the same sample, sequenced in a study of blood T cell repertoires in COVID-19. Profiled with immunoSEQ multiplex PCR; TCRdb holds only in-frame clones, not every one. The sample lists about 250,000 clones; approximately 90% were seen once. The sequencing sample was made of PBMCs or T cells enriched from blood (not recorded which). The receptors were sampled from a woman under 30 who had recovered from COVID-19.

The chain couples TRBV27 to TRBJ1-6, with 9 nucleotides matching TRBD1. This CDR3 is built from 16 residues. J was trimmed by 8 bases and V by 6 bases; bases with no gene match: 11. Per germline, CDR1 MNHEY and CDR2 SMNVEV (reference sequence). CDR3 sequence: CASRRTTGQGHSPLHF. The DNA of the CDR3 is TGTGCCAGCAGGAGGACCACGGGACAGGGCCATTCACCCCTCCACTTT.

On this clone itself: Other DNA sequences in this specimen translate into the identical CDR3. The chain couples TRBV12-3 or TRBV12-4 to TRBJ1-2, with D perhaps matching TRBD1 (5 bases). V was cut by 5 bases and J by 1 base, with 8 bases left in between. The CDR3 is 13 residues long. The CDR3 coding sequence is TGTGCCAGCAGTCTCGGGGGTAACTATGGCTACACCTTC. It encodes CASSLGGNYGYTF.

This chain links TRBV5-1 with TRBJ1-1; 7 nucleotides line up with TRBD1. Germline assignment: CDR1 SGHRS and CDR2 YFSETQ. The CDR3 contains 14 residues. Trimming removed 3 bases from V and 0 bases from J; junction bases left unmatched: 2. The CDR3 region is CASSWDSVNTEAFF. The CDR3 DNA follows: TGCGCCAGCAGCTGGGACAGTGTGAACACTGAAGCTTTCTTT.

V usage is TRBV29-1 and J usage is TRBJ1-1; D is ambiguous. CDR1 and CDR2 from the germline V gene are SQVTM and ANQGSEA. The CDR3 loop spans 14 amino acids. Deletions cut 6 bases from V and 1 base from J, with 15 bases between. CDR3 residues: CSVLAGLGNTEAFF. In nucleotides, the CDR3 is TGCAGCGTGCTGGCGGGCTTGGGGAACACTGAAGCTTTCTTT.

The CDR3 sequence is CAISESREGSNGYTF. CDR3 bases: TGTGCCATCAGTGAGTCGAGGGAGGGTAGCAATGGCTACACCTTC. V gene TRBV10-3 combines with J gene TRBJ1-2, with no clear D. Germline CDR1 ENHRY, CDR2 SYGVKD. The length of the CDR3 is 15 residues. V was clipped by 0 bases and J by 6 bases, with 14 bases between them.

The CDR3 DNA is TGTGCCAGCAGCCCCGGGGGCAATGAGCAGTTCTTC. This gives the protein CASSPGGNEQFF. The rearrangement uses TRBV7-6 and TRBJ2-1; D is perhaps TRBD2 (6 bases). The CDR3 totals 12 residues. Germline CDR1 is SGHVS and CDR2 is FNYEAQ. Trimming took 5 bases from V and 6 from J, leaving 8 bases between them.

This chain uses TRBV4-1 with TRBJ1-4, with D possibly TRBD1 on 5 matching bases. This CDR3 spans 16 amino acids. The ends were cut back, 4 bases at V and 7 bases at J, with 19 bases in the middle. Germline lookup yields CDR1 MGHRA and CDR2 YSYEKL. The CDR3 DNA reads TGCGCCAGCAGCCTTCTCGGGAGGGGCGGTGGTGAAAAACTGTTTTTT. This gives the protein CASSLLGRGGGEKLFF.

This clone was found a few times. V gene TRBV29-1 combines with J gene TRBJ2-5; maybe TRBD2 (5 bases). CDR1 is SQVTM and CDR2 is ANQGSEA in the germline V gene. Trimming shortened V by 4 bases and J by 5 bases, and 11 bases separated the two germline ends. This CDR3 is built from 12 residues. The CDR3 spells CSVGVGVETQYF. In DNA, the CDR3 is TGCAGCGTTGGAGTGGGAGTGGAGACCCAGTACTTC.

This sequence joins TRBV4-1 and TRBJ2-1; 9 bases align to TRBD2. The CDR3 totals 15 residues. Trimming at V came to 2 bases and at J to 6 bases, leaving 5 bases not matched to a gene. Germline CDR1 MGHRA, CDR2 YSYEKL. The CDR3 coding sequence is TGCGCCAGCAGCCAACCCCTGACTAGCGGCAATGAGCAGTTCTTC. This translates into CASSQPLTSGNEQFF.